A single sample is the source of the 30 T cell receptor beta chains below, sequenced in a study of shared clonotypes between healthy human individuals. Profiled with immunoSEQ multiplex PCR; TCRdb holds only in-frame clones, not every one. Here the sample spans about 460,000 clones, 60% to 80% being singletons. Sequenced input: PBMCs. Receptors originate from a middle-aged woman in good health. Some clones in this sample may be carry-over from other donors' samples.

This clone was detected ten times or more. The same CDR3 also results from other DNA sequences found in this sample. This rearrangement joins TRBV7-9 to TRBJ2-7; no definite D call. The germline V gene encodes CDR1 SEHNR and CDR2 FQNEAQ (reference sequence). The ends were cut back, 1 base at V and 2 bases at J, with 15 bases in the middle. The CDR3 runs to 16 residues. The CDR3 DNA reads TGTGCCAGCAGCTTAGACGGTATGGGCTTTACCTACGAGCAGTACTTC. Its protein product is CASSLDGMGFTYEQYF. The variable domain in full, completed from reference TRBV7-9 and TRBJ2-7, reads DTGVSQNPRHKITKRGQNVTFRCDPISEHNRLYWYRQTLGQGPEFLTYFQNEAQLEKSRLLSDRFSAERPKGSFSTLEIQRTEQGDSAMYLCASSLDGMGFTYEQYFGPGTRLTVT.

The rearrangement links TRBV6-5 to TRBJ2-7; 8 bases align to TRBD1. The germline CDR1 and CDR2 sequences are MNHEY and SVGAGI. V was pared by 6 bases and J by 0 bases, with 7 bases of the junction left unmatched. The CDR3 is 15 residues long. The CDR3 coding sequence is TGTGCCAGCAGACACGACAGGGGTGGCTCCTACGAGCAGTACTTC. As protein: CASRHDRGGSYEQYF.

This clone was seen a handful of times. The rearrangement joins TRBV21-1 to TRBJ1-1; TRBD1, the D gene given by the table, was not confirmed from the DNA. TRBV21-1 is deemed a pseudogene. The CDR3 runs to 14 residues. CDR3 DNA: TGTGCCAGCAGCAAAGTTCCAAAACATCCAGAAGCTTTCTTT. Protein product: CASSKVPKHPEAFF.

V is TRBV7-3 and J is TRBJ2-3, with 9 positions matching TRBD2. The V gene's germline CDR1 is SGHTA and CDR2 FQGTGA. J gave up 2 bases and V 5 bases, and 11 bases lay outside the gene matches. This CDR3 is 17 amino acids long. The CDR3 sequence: CASSQNSLAGFTDTQYF. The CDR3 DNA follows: TGTGCCAGCAGCCAAAACTCGCTAGCGGGATTCACAGATACGCAGTATTTT.

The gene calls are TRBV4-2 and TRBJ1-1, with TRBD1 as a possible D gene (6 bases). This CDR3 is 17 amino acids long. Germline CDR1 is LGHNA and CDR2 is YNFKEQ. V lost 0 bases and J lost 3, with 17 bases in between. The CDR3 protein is CASSQDFTGIGDTEAFF. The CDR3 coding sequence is TGTGCCAGCAGCCAAGATTTTACAGGGATTGGGGACACTGAAGCTTTCTTT.

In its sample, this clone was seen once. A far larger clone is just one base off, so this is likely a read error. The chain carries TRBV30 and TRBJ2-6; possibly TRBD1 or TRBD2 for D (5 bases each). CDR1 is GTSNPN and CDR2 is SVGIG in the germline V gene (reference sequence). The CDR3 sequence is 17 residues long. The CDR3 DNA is TGTGTCTGGAGCCGCTTTGGGGGTCTAACTGGGGCCAACGTCCTGACTTTC. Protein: CVWSRFGGLTGANVLTF.

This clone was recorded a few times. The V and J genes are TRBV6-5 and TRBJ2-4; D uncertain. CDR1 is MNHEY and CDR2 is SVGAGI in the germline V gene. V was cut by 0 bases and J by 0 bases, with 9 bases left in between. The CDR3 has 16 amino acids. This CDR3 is CASSYSLVLAKNIQYF. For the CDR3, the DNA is TGTGCCAGCAGTTACTCTCTAGTACTAGCCAAAAACATTCAGTACTTC.

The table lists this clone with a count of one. The CDR3 DNA reads TGTGCCACCAGCAGAGGCATACGGCAGGGCCACTATAGCAATCAGCCCCAGCATTTT. Residues: CATSRGIRQGHYSNQPQHF. The chain links TRBV15 to TRBJ1-5; D is possibly TRBD1 (5 bases). V was cut by 1 base and J by 0 bases, with 19 bases left in between. The CDR3 length is 19 residues. CDR1 is LNHNV, CDR2 YYDKDF, per germline (reference sequence).

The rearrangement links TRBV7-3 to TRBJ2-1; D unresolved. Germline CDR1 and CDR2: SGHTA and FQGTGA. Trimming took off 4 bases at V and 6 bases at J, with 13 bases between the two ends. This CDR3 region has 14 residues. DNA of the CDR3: TGTGCCAGCAGCTCCCCGCTAGTTGGCAATGAGCAGTTCTTC. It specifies CASSSPLVGNEQFF.

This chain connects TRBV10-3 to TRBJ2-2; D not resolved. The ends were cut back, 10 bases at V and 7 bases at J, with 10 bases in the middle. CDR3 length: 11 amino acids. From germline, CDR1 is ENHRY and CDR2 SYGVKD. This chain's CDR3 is CATAAGGELFF. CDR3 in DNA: TGTGCCACCGCGGCTGGCGGGGAGCTGTTTTTT.

The CDR3 region is CASSLQGAPLGDTGELFF. The CDR3 DNA follows: TGTGCCAGCAGCTTACAGGGAGCCCCTCTAGGGGACACCGGGGAGCTGTTTTTT. The J gene is TRBJ2-2, the V gene TRBV5-8; D may be TRBD1 (6 bases). Germline V gene data show CDR1 as SGHTS and CDR2 as YDEGEE. V gave up 2 bases and J gave up 3 bases, with 20 bases separating them. CDR3 length: 18 amino acids.

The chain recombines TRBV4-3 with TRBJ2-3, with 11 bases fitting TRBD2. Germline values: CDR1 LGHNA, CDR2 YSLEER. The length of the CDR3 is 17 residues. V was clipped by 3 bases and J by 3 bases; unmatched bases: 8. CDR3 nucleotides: TGCGCCAGCAGCCAGGACATAGCGGGGGGGCCTACAGATACGCAGTATTTT. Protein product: CASSQDIAGGPTDTQYF.

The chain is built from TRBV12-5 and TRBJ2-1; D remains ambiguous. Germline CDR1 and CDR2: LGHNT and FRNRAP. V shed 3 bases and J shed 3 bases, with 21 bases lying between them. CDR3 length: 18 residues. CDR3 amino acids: CASGFPHLMDLVYNEQFF. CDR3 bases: TGTGCTAGTGGTTTCCCCCACCTTATGGATCTTGTCTACAATGAGCAGTTCTTC.

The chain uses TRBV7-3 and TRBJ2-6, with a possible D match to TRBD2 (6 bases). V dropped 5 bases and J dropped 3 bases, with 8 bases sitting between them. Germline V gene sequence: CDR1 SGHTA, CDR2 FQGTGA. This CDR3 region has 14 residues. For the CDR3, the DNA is TGTGCCAGCAGCCAGGGAGGTGGGGCCAACGTCCTGACTTTC. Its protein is CASSQGGGANVLTF. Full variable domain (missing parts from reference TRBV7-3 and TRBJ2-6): GAGVSQTPSNKVTEKGKYVELRCDPISGHTALYWYRQSLGQGPEFLIYFQGTGAADDSGLPNDRFFAVRPEGSVSTLKIQRTERGDSAVYLCASSQGGGANVLTFGAGSRLTVL.

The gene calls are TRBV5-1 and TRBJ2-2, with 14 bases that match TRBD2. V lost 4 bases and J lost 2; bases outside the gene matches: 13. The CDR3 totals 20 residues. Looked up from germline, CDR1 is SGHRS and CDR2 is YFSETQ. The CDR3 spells CASSQLAPGLAGVNTGELFF. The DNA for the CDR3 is TGCGCCAGCAGCCAACTTGCACCGGGACTAGCGGGAGTCAACACCGGGGAGCTGTTTTTT.

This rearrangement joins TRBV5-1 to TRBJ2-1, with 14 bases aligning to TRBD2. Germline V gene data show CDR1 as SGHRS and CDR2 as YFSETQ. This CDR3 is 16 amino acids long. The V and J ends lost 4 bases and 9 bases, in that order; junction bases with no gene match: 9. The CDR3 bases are TGCGCCAGCAGCCCCACGACTAGCGGGAGGGCCGGTGAGCAGTTCTTC. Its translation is CASSPTTSGRAGEQFF.

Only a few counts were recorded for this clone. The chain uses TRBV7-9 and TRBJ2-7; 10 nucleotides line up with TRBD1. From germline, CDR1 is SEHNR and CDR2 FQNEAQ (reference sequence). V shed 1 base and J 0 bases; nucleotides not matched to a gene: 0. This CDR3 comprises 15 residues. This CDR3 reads CASSLGTGGSYEQYF. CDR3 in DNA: TGTGCCAGCAGCTTAGGGACAGGGGGCTCCTACGAGCAGTACTTC. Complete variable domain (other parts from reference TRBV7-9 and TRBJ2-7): DTGVSQNPRHKITKRGQNVTFRCDPISEHNRLYWYRQTLGQGPEFLTYFQNEAQLEKSRLLSDRFSAERPKGSFSTLEIQRTEQGDSAMYLCASSLGTGGSYEQYFGPGTRLTVT.

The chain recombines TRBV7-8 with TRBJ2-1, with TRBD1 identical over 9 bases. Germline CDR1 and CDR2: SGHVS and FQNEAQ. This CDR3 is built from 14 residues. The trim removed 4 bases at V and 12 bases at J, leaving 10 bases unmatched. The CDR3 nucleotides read TGTGCCAGCAGCTCCCTCGGACAGGGGTCTGTGCAGTTCTTC. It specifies CASSSLGQGSVQFF.

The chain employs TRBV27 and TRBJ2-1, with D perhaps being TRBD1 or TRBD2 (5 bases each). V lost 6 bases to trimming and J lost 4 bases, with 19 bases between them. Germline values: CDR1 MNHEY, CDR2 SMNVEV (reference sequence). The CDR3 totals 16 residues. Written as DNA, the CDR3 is TGTGCCAGCAGCCCGAGGGGAGCGTACCATTACAATGAGCAGTTCTTC. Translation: CASSPRGAYHYNEQFF.

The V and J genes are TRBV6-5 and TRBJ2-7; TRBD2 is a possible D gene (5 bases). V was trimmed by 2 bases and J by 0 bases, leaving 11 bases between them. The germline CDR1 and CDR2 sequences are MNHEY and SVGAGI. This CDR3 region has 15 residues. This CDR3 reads CASSYPDSSSYEQYF. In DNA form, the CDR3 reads TGTGCCAGCAGTTACCCGGACTCAAGCTCCTACGAGCAGTACTTC.

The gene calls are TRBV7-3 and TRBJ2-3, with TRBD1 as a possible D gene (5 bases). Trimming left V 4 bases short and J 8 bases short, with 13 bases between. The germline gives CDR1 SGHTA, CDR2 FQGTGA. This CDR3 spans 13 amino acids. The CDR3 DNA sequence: TGTGCCAGCAGCTCCCCGACAGAAGGTACGCAGTATTTT. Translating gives CASSSPTEGTQYF.

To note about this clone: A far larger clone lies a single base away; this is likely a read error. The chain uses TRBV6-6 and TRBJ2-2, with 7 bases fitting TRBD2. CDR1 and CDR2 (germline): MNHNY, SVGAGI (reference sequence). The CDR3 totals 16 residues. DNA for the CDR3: TGTGCCAGCAGTTATAGGACTAGAATGAACACCGGGGAGCTGCTTTTT. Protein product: CASSYRTRMNTGELLF.

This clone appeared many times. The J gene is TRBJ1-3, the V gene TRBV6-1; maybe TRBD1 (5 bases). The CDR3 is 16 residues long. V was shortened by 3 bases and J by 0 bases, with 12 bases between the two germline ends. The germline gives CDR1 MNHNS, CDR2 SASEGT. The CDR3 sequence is CASSDAGRRSGNTIYF. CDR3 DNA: TGTGCCAGCAGTGATGCAGGGCGCCGCTCTGGAAACACCATATATTTT.

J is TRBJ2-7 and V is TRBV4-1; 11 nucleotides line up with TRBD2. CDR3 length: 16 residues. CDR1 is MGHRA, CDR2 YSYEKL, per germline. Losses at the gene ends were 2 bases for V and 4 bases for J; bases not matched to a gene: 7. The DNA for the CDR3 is TGCGCCAGCAGCCAAACCACTAGCGGGAGTCTGTACGAGCAGTACTTC. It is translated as CASSQTTSGSLYEQYF.

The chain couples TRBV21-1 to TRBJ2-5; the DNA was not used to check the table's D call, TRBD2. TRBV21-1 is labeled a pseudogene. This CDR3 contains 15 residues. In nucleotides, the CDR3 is TGTGCCACGCCTCGTAGGGGCGCGGGGCAAGAGACCCAGTACTTC. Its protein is CATPRRGAGQETQYF.

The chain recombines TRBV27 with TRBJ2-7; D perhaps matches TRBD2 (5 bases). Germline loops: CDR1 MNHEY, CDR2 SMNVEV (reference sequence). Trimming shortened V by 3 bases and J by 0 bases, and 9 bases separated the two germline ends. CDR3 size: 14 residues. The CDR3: CASSLRASSYEQYF. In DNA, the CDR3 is TGTGCCAGCAGTTTGCGGGCGAGCTCCTACGAGCAGTACTTC.

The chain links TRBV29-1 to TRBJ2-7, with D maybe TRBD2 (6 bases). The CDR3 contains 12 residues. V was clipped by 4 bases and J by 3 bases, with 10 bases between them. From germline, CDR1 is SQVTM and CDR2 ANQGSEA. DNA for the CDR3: TGCAGCGTTGCCCCTAGCGTCTACGAGCAGTACTTC. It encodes CSVAPSVYEQYF.

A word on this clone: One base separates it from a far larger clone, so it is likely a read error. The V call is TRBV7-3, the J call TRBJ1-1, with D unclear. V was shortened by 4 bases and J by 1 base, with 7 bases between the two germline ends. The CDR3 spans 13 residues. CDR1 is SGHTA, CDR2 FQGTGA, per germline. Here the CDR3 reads CASSSSRNTEAFF. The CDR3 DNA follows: TGTGCCAGCAGCTCATCCAGGAACACTGAAGCTTTCTTT.

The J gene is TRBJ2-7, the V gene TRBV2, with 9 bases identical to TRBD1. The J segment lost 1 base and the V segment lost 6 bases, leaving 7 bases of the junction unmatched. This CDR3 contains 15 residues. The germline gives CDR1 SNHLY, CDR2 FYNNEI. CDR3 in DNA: TGTGCCAGCAGAGAGCCGGGACAGGGTTCCTACGAGCAGTACTTC. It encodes CASREPGQGSYEQYF.

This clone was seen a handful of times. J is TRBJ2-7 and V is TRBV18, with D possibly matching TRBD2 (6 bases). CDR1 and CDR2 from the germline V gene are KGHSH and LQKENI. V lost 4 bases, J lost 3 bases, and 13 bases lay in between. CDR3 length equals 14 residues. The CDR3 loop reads CASSQRQDYYEQYF. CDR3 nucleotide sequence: TGTGCCAGCTCACAGCGCCAGGACTACTACGAGCAGTACTTC.